The entry that follows covers one TCR beta chain sequence. Its antigen target is currently unknown. No much larger clone exists at a distance of one base, and base qualities are not known. During the collection period, no immune events, such as infections, were documented for the healthy donors. Time-dependent variance in a beta-binomial model of T-cell clone differential abundance was calibrated using healthy-donor blood repertoires as a training cohort. The training cohort included about ten healthy donors, of whom 3 were female and 7 were male. An age range of roughly 25 to 65 years, with an average of about 45 years, was recorded for the donors. Whole blood from each healthy donor was obtained from a commercial supplier and was collected at three time points around 15 days apart. For immunosequencing, genomic DNA was extracted from whole blood that had not been sorted. The immunoSEQ Assay, which uses bias-controlled multiplex PCR amplification of genomic DNA, was used to profile TCRbeta CDR3 regions. For the original study's pipeline: The absolute abundance of each unique TCRbeta CDR3 region was quantified after sequences were collapsed and filtered. Differential abundance was tested with two models: a binomial (Fisher-equivalent) model and a beta-binomial model that adds time-dependent variance fitted from healthy donors. Any clone with fewer than 5 combined templates was excluded, and a clone was called differentially abundant if its Benjamini-Hochberg FDR was below 0.01. In the beta-binomial model, variance was expressed as a function of the total template count across the two samples, in the form v = (b*log(k)+a)^2. The source is immuneACCESS, and TCRdb retained only in-frame sequences with V and J called. Part of the clones is not carried over; for the studies checked, unresolved V genes explain less than half of this, and the remainder is unexplained. The V and J calls and clone size come from that table; D and trimming were worked out from the DNA. In this sample the table shows over 90,000 clones, around 88% of which occur a single time. The ten largest clonotypes hold 13% to 15% of the sample.

The sample is drawn from a study of identifying expanded T cells in peripheral blood (dated by TCRdb to between 2018 and 2021). Describing the broader study: Four technical replicates, made by sequencing separate aliquots from the same pool of genomic DNA, were compared pairwise. Paper-wide results and their limitations: The binomial model flagged 0.9 to 1.5 differentially abundant clones between technical replicates but roughly 15 over around two weeks and roughly 19 over around four weeks. Across all healthy-donor time intervals, the beta-binomial model significantly cut both the number of clones called differentially abundant and the false-positive rate. The authors expected that biological variance in healthy repertoires might rise further over much longer intervals, such as months to years. Across all healthy donors, variance in clone template counts between approximately two-week samples was found to increase significantly with total template count.

V lost 0 bases and J lost 2 bases; the stretch between them is 11 bases long. The germline V gene (reference sequence) supplies CDR1 GTSNPN and CDR2 SVGIG. Taken from cysteine to phenylalanine, the CDR3 has 14 residues. The read is trimmed to its CDR3 DNA, 42 bases read in frame from base 1. Sequenced: blood. The chain joins TRBV30 to TRBJ2-7; the D gene may be TRBD1 or TRBD2, since each aligns over 5 bases. The TCR comes from a person between 18 and 69 years old in good health. The CDR3 protein is CAWSVRDAAYEQYF. The bases are TGTGCCTGGAGTGTAAGGGACGCGGCCTACGAGCAGTACTTC.